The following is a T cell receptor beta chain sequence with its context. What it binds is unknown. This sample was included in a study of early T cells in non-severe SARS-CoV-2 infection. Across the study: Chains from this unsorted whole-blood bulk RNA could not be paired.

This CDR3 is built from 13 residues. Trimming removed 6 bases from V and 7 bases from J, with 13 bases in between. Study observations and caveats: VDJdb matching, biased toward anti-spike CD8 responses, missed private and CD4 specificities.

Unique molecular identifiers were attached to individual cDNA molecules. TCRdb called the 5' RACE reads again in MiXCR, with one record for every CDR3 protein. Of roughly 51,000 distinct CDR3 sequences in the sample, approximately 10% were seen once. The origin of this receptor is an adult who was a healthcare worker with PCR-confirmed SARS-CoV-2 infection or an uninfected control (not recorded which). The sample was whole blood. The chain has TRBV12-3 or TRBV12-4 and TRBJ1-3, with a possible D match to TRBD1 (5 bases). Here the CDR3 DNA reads TGTGCCAGCAGGCCGGACACCGCTAACACCATATATTTT. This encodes CASRPDTANTIYF.